This T cell receptor (beta chain) comes out of a study of shared clonotypes between healthy human individuals. The CDR3 length is 16 residues. V dropped 5 bases and J dropped 6; count of bases not matched to a gene: 12. Germline V gene lookup returns CDR1 MNHEY and CDR2 SMNVEV (reference sequence). Here immunoSEQ multiplex PCR was the method, and the copy in TCRdb shows in-frame clones only, minus some. The sample carries around 1.9 million clones, about 93% recorded once. CD45RO-negative cells were positively selected for CCR7, leaving out terminally differentiated effector memory CD45RA+ cells. V and J are TRBV27 and TRBJ2-2; 7 bases map to TRBD1. This TCR was recovered from a man younger than 35 in good health. Some clones in this sample may be carry-over from other donors' samples. Specimen: naive CD8+ T cells from PBMCs. The DNA for the CDR3 is TGTGCCAGCAGTGAAGGGACAGAGCTCGGCTCCGGGGAGCTGTTTTTT. It specifies CASSEGTELGSGELFF.